The rows below give T cell receptor beta chains drawn from one sample of a study of blood T cell repertoires in COVID-19. Only in-frame clones appear in the TCRdb table, and some are missing; sequencing was by immunoSEQ multiplex PCR. The table shows fewer than 250,000 clones, with around 86% occurring only once. Sequencing used peripheral blood. These receptors came from a man aged 45-60 years with acute or convalescent COVID-19. Each CDR3 is given with its conserved first and last residue. A D gene is named only where the DNA matches it firmly.

v_gene,j_gene,d_gene,CDR3aa,CDR3nt
TRBV7-9,TRBJ1-4,.,CASSSGVATNEKLFF,TGTGCCAGCAGCTCGGGGGTTGCAACTAATGAAAAACTGTTTTTT
TRBV19,TRBJ1-1,TRBD1,CASSPTGFLGMGGATEAFF,TGTGCCAGTAGTCCGACAGGGTTTTTGGGGATGGGTGGCGCCACTGAAGCTTTCTTT
TRBV19,TRBJ2-7,.,CASSIDLAEDEQYF,TGTGCCAGTAGTATAGATCTCGCTGAGGACGAGCAGTACTTC
TRBV5-5,TRBJ1-2,TRBD1,CASSLEWTGGDGYTF,TGTGCCAGCAGCTTGGAGTGGACAGGGGGCGACGGCTACACCTTC
TRBV19,TRBJ2-1,.,CASSIQESYNEQFF,TGTGCCAGTAGTATACAGGAATCCTACAATGAGCAGTTCTTC
TRBV10-1,TRBJ1-2,.,CASSAVTDYGYTF,TGCGCCAGCAGCGCGGTGACGGACTATGGCTACACCTTC
TRBV5-1,TRBJ1-3,.,CASSPGAGDSGNTIYF,TGCGCCAGCAGTCCGGGGGCGGGAGACTCTGGAAACACCATATATTTT
TRBV3-1/TRBV3-2,TRBJ1-6,TRBD1,CASSHGTAKNSPLHF,TGTGCCAGCAGCCACGGGACAGCAAAAAATTCACCCCTCCACTTT
TRBV27,TRBJ1-1,TRBD1,CASSPGQGQPRNTEAFF,TGTGCCAGCAGTCCAGGACAGGGCCAACCGAGGAACACTGAAGCTTTCTTT
TRBV6-5,TRBJ1-2,.,CASSAGEGHYTF,TGTGCCAGCAGCGCCGGGGAAGGGCACTACACCTTC
TRBV7-9,TRBJ1-5,.,CASTKDSLNQPQHF,TGTGCCAGCACCAAGGACAGCCTCAATCAGCCCCAGCATTTT
TRBV7-2,TRBJ1-1,.,CASSLYRNTEAFF,TGTGCCAGCAGCTTATACAGGAACACTGAAGCTTTCTTT
TRBV4-1,TRBJ2-2,TRBD1,CASSQILVPGQGTGELFF,TGCGCCAGCAGCCAAATCCTTGTACCGGGACAGGGCACCGGGGAGCTGTTTTTT
TRBV19,TRBJ1-5,.,CASSEQGVGNQPQHF,TGTGCCAGTAGTGAACAGGGAGTTGGCAATCAGCCCCAGCATTTT